Below are 12 T cell receptor beta chains sequenced from a single sample in a study of CD8+ T cells in alopecia areata. RNA, once extracted, was reverse transcribed into cDNA for use as the sequencing template. Some clones are missing from TCRdb's copy, which holds only in-frame ones; the method was immunoSEQ multiplex PCR. The sample carries 90,000 to 150,000 clones, 50% to 75% recorded once. Sample treatment: oral pan-JAK inhibitor, 5-10 mg twice daily. Source: CD8+ T cells sorted from blood, taken at week 4, from a patient treated with tofacitinib. Receptor source: a human donor with alopecia areata.

The chain employs TRBV27 and TRBJ1-2; 9 bases match TRBD1. Germline trimming cut 4 bases from V and 8 bases from J; bases unmatched to any gene: 17. There are 17 residues in the CDR3. The germline V gene has CDR1 MNHEY and CDR2 SMNVEV (reference sequence). CDR3 sequence: CASSSLAGGQGFWGYTF. CDR3 DNA sequence: TGTGCCAGCAGTTCCCTGGCGGGGGGACAGGGATTTTGGGGCTACACCTTC.

The chain joins TRBV6-6 to TRBJ1-3, with 7 bases lining up with TRBD1. Germline-derived CDR1 and CDR2 are MNHNY and SVGAGI (reference sequence). The ends lost 5 bases at V and 2 bases at J; junction bases unmatched: 6. CDR3 length: 15 residues. This chain's CDR3 is CASSKQGIPGNTIYF. CDR3 nucleotide sequence: TGTGCCAGCAGTAAACAGGGGATACCTGGAAACACCATATATTTT.

V is TRBV5-4 and J is TRBJ2-5, with a weak D call TRBD2 (6 bases). Germline V CDR1 and CDR2: SGHNT, YYREEE (reference sequence). The V end was cut by 1 base, the J end by 5 bases, with 30 bases between. The CDR3 covers 20 residues. In DNA, the CDR3 is TGTGCCAGCAGCTTGTATGAGACGGTCGAAAGCAGGGAGGTCGGCGAGACCCAGTACTTC. Translating it yields CASSLYETVESREVGETQYF.

This chain links TRBV30 with TRBJ2-7; a possible D gene is TRBD1 (6 bases). V was shortened by 2 bases and J by 7 bases, with 12 bases between the two germline ends. Germline CDR1 reads GTSNPN; CDR2 reads SVGIG (reference sequence). This CDR3 region has 12 residues. The CDR3 DNA reads TGTGCCTGGAGTTCCGCAGGGGAAGAGCAGTACTTC. Protein: CAWSSAGEEQYF.

The chain combines TRBV5-6 with TRBJ1-2, with unresolved D. V lost 3 bases and J lost 3, with 9 bases in between. The length of the CDR3 is 13 residues. Germline V gene data show CDR1 as SGHDT and CDR2 as YYEEEE. The CDR3 region is CASSSGLDYGYTF. DNA for the CDR3: TGTGCCAGCAGCTCGGGCCTCGACTATGGCTACACCTTC.

V is TRBV5-1 and J is TRBJ2-4; D is ambiguous. This CDR3 is 14 amino acids long. Germline assignment: CDR1 SGHRS and CDR2 YFSETQ. The V gene lost 0 bases and the J gene lost 3 bases, with 7 bases spanning the gap. The CDR3 sequence: CASSLAGDKNIQYF. As DNA, the CDR3 is TGCGCCAGCAGCTTGGCCGGAGACAAAAACATTCAGTACTTC.

The chain employs TRBV30 and TRBJ2-7; D is perhaps TRBD2 (5 bases). Looked up from germline, CDR1 is GTSNPN and CDR2 is SVGIG (reference sequence). CDR3 length: 16 amino acids. The V and J ends lost 0 bases and 0 bases respectively, with 15 bases between them. The CDR3 DNA reads TGTGCCTGGAGTGTTGGAGAGCTGGGGAGCTCCTACGAGCAGTACTTC. Protein product: CAWSVGELGSSYEQYF.

The rearrangement joins TRBV29-1 to TRBJ1-2; a weak D match, TRBD1 (5 bases). Trimming took off 0 bases at V and 4 bases at J, with 15 bases between the two ends. The germline V gene has CDR1 SQVTM and CDR2 ANQGSEA. This CDR3 has 15 residues. CDR3 amino acids: CSVEDRQGEAYGYTF. As DNA, the CDR3 is TGCAGCGTTGAAGATAGGCAGGGAGAGGCCTATGGCTACACCTTC.

Concerning this clone itself: Different DNA sequences within this sample yield the same CDR3. The rearrangement joins TRBV30 to TRBJ1-5; D is undetermined. V lost 2 bases and J lost 2, with 7 bases in between. Germline V lookup: CDR1 GTSNPN, CDR2 SVGIG (reference sequence). The length of the CDR3 is 13 residues. CDR3 loop: CAWSPGGNQPQHF. In DNA, the CDR3 is TGTGCCTGGAGTCCGGGTGGCAATCAGCCCCAGCATTTT.

This clone was seen a few times. The chain couples TRBV27 to TRBJ2-3, with D hard to call. This CDR3 spans 18 amino acids. Germline values: CDR1 MNHEY, CDR2 SMNVEV (reference sequence). Trimming pared 0 bases from V and 0 bases from J, leaving 16 bases between. CDR3 bases: TGTGCCAGCAGTTTATCGTGGGTCAGAATCATTAGCACAGATACGCAGTATTTT. This gives the protein CASSLSWVRIISTDTQYF.

This clone was seen only once. This rearrangement joins TRBV5-1 to TRBJ2-7; 7 bases align to TRBD1. From germline, CDR1 is SGHRS and CDR2 YFSETQ. V lost 3 bases to trimming and J lost 4 bases; unmatched junction nucleotides: 4. CDR3 length equals 13 residues. CDR3 nucleotide sequence: TGCGCCAGCAGCTGGGGACAGCCTTACGAGCAGTACTTC. Translated, it gives CASSWGQPYEQYF.

The rearrangement uses TRBV7-2 and TRBJ2-7; 8 positions agree with TRBD2. The germline gives CDR1 SGHTA, CDR2 FQGNSA. CDR3 length: 16 residues. V lost 5 bases to trimming and J lost 0 bases; unmatched junction nucleotides: 9. The CDR3 loop is CASSAALAAGSYEQYF. The CDR3 nucleotides read TGTGCCAGCAGCGCAGCACTAGCGGCGGGCTCCTACGAGCAGTACTTC.